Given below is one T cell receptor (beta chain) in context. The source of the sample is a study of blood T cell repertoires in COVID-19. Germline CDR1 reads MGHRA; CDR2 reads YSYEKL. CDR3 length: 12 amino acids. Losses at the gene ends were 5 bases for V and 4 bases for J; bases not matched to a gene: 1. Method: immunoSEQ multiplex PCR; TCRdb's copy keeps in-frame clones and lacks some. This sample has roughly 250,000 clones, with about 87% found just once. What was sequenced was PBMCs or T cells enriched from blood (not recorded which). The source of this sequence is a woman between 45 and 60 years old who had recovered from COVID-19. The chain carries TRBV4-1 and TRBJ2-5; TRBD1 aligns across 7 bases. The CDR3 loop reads CASSRTGETQYF. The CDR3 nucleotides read TGCGCCAGCAGCAGGACAGGAGAGACCCAGTACTTC.